Sequencing of this T cell receptor (beta chain) was carried out in a study of neurological immune-mediated disorders. Study-level information: The roughly 34 multiple sclerosis patients comprised roughly 30 that were relapsing-remitting and 3 that were secondary progressive.

This clonotype has a count of ten or more. A 10-nucleotide random UMI tagged transcripts in template-switch 5'RACE cDNA synthesis. From the 5' RACE reads, TCRdb called clonotypes with MiXCR, one entry per CDR3 protein. Of about 46,000 distinct CDR3 sequences listed, 4.5% are singletons. This CDR3 contains 15 residues. Germline V gives CDR1 LNHNV, CDR2 YYDKDF (reference sequence). Trimming stripped 3 bases from V and 7 bases from J, with 18 bases between. Sequenced material: PBMCs. The chain joins TRBV15 to TRBJ2-5; maybe TRBD2 (6 bases). This TCR came from a woman aged 55 to 70 with multiple sclerosis. The CDR3 DNA sequence: TGTGCCACCAGCAGGGATTTCGCGGGGACGGGGACCCAGTACTTC. It encodes CATSRDFAGTGTQYF.